A single sample gave rise to the 15 T cell receptor beta chains below, sequenced in a study of cytomegalovirus exposure and HLA in healthy donors. In the PCR, 60 Vbeta and 13 Jbeta primers were used. Generated by immunoSEQ multiplex PCR, the TCRdb table keeps only in-frame clones and is missing some. There are 85,000 to 100,000 clones in the sample; more than 60% occur only once, and around 17% lies in the top ten. Material for sequencing was PBMCs. All receptors derive from a man between 60 and 75 years old in good health and CMV-seropositive.

There are a few counts of this clone. The chain combines TRBV4-2 with TRBJ2-7, with 8 bases lining up with TRBD2. Trimming cost V 4 bases and J 6 bases; bases outside gene matches: 8. The germline gives CDR1 LGHNA, CDR2 YNFKEQ. The CDR3 runs 14 residues. The CDR3 DNA is TGTGCCAGCAGCCCCCGGGAGGGTGGGGCCGAGCAGTACTTC. It yields the protein CASSPREGGAEQYF.

This sequence joins TRBV19 and TRBJ2-2; 9 bases are shared with TRBD2. Germline values: CDR1 LNHDA, CDR2 SQIVND (reference sequence). Trimming at V came to 1 base and at J to 5 bases, leaving 5 bases not matched to a gene. The CDR3 is 16 amino acids. The CDR3 spells CASSIGGGLATGELFF. CDR3 DNA: TGTGCCAGTAGTATAGGAGGGGGACTAGCAACCGGGGAGCTGTTTTTT. Based on the CDR3 plus reference TRBV19 and TRBJ2-2, the full variable domain is DGGITQSPKYLFRKEGQNVTLSCEQNLNHDAMYWYRQDPGQGLRLIYYSQIVNDFQKGDIAEGYSVSREKKESFPLTVTSAQKNPTAFYLCASSIGGGLATGELFFGEGSRLTVL.

The gene calls are TRBV7-2 and TRBJ1-5, with TRBD1 matching 9 bases. CDR1 is SGHTA, CDR2 FQGNSA, per germline. Unmatched junction bases numbered 13, after V lost 5 bases and J lost 2 bases. The CDR3 is 18 residues long. The CDR3 bases are TGTGCCAGCAGCCAAGTCCCGGGACAGGGTTGGGGCAATCAGCCCCAGCATTTT. Protein sequence: CASSQVPGQGWGNQPQHF.

The rearrangement joins TRBV5-8 to TRBJ2-7; 8 bases fit TRBD2. After removal of 0 bases from V and 0 bases from J, the junction contained 5 bases not matched to a gene. The CDR3 runs 16 residues. CDR1 is SGHTS, CDR2 YDEGEE, per germline. Here the CDR3 reads CASSLAAGGYSYEQYF. Here the CDR3 DNA reads TGTGCCAGCAGCTTGGCGGCGGGGGGCTACTCCTACGAGCAGTACTTC.

The chain joins TRBV15 to TRBJ2-1, with TRBD1 matching over 9 bases. The trim removed 0 bases at V and 8 bases at J, leaving 8 bases unmatched. The germline V gene encodes CDR1 LNHNV and CDR2 YYDKDF (reference sequence). The CDR3 totals 16 residues. CDR3 DNA sequence: TGTGCCACCAGCAGAGATGGACAGGGGTCAATTTATGAGCAGTTCTTC. Encoded protein: CATSRDGQGSIYEQFF.

This chain's CDR3 is CASSLQVNYGYTF. The DNA of the CDR3 is TGTGCCAGTAGCCTACAGGTTAACTATGGCTACACCTTC. This rearrangement joins TRBV19 to TRBJ1-2, with D perhaps matching TRBD1 (5 bases). V lost 6 bases and J lost 1, with 9 bases in between. The CDR3 loop spans 13 amino acids. CDR1 LNHDA and CDR2 SQIVND come from the germline V gene (reference sequence).

This clone was counted once. The chain links TRBV28 to TRBJ2-6; 10 positions match TRBD1. The CDR3 runs to 17 residues. From germline, CDR1 is MDHEN and CDR2 SYDVKM. V lost 4 bases to trimming and J lost 4 bases; unmatched junction nucleotides: 7. This chain's CDR3 is CASSSRQGALGANVLTF. CDR3 nucleotides: TGTGCCAGCAGTTCGAGACAGGGGGCTTTGGGGGCCAACGTCCTGACTTTC.

This chain links TRBV27 with TRBJ2-2; TRBD2 matches at 9 bases. V lost 3 bases and J lost 1; bases outside the gene matches: 0. Germline V gives CDR1 MNHEY, CDR2 SMNVEV (reference sequence). The CDR3 spans 15 residues. The CDR3: CASSFSGGNTGELFF. The CDR3 DNA is TGTGCCAGCAGTTTTAGCGGGGGGAACACCGGGGAGCTGTTTTTT.

The CDR3 nucleotides read TGTGCCAGCAGCCCCAGCCAGGGCGGGCCGGAGGGGGAGCAGTACTTC. The encoded protein is CASSPSQGGPEGEQYF. The V gene is TRBV4-2, the J gene TRBJ2-7, with a tentative D call TRBD2 (6 bases). This CDR3 region has 16 residues. Germline CDR1 is LGHNA and CDR2 is YNFKEQ. Trimming took 4 bases from V and 7 from J, leaving 23 bases between them.

The chain recombines TRBV6-6 with TRBJ2-1, with a tentative D call TRBD1 (6 bases). In germline, CDR1 is MNHNY, CDR2 SVGAGI (reference sequence). Between the trimmed V and J ends, which lost 6 bases and 3 bases, there was a span of 15 bases. The CDR3 totals 15 residues. CDR3 in DNA: TGTGCCAGCAGCAACACAGGGAACGTCTACAATGAGCAGTTCTTC. It is translated as CASSNTGNVYNEQFF.

The rearrangement joins TRBV10-3 to TRBJ2-7; 7 bases line up with TRBD1. Germline V lookup: CDR1 ENHRY, CDR2 SYGVKD. The J segment lost 2 bases and the V segment lost 6 bases, leaving 7 bases of the junction unmatched. The CDR3 runs 14 residues. DNA for the CDR3: TGTGCCATCAGGGGGGACAGAACCCCCTACGAGCAGTACTTC. This encodes CAIRGDRTPYEQYF.

The V gene is TRBV19, the J gene TRBJ2-3; no firm D call. The V gene lost 6 bases and the J gene lost 3 bases, with 4 bases spanning the gap. Germline-derived CDR1 and CDR2 are LNHDA and SQIVND (reference sequence). The length of the CDR3 is 11 residues. The DNA of the CDR3 is TGTGCCAGTAGCCAGACAGATACGCAGTATTTT. Amino acids: CASSQTDTQYF.

The V gene is TRBV19, the J gene TRBJ1-2; unclear D gene. V shed 8 bases and J shed 2 bases, with 12 bases lying between them. Germline V gene lookup returns CDR1 LNHDA and CDR2 SQIVND (reference sequence). The CDR3 extends over 13 amino acids. The CDR3 region is CASQSRANYGYTF. CDR3 coding DNA: TGTGCCAGTCAGTCGAGGGCGAACTATGGCTACACCTTC.

The V gene is TRBV28, the J gene TRBJ2-5, with 8 bases aligning to TRBD2. The length of the CDR3 is 14 residues. V lost 8 bases, J lost 5 bases, and 10 bases stayed unmatched. The germline CDR1 and CDR2 sequences are MDHEN and SYDVKM. Here the CDR3 DNA reads TGTGCCAGCTCCGGGAGGGTAGCGTATGAGACCCAGTACTTC. It is translated as CASSGRVAYETQYF.

CDR3 sequence: CASSRQVIYEQYF. In nucleotides, the CDR3 is TGTGCCAGCAGCCGACAAGTAATCTACGAGCAGTACTTC. The V call is TRBV5-4, the J call TRBJ2-7; no clear D gene. The CDR3 length is 13 residues. V dropped 4 bases and J dropped 3 bases, with 11 bases sitting between them. The germline V gene encodes CDR1 SGHNT and CDR2 YYREEE (reference sequence).